Shown below are 2 T cell receptor beta chains from a single sample sequenced in a study of blood T cell repertoires in COVID-19. The repertoire was sequenced with immunoSEQ multiplex PCR; TCRdb's copy has only in-frame clones and lacks some. The table lists approximately 280,000 clones, about 88% of them singletons. Sequenced sample: peripheral blood. Receptors were obtained from a woman aged 55-70 years with acute or convalescent COVID-19.

This clone was counted once. V is TRBV28 and J is TRBJ2-7; D perhaps matches TRBD2 (6 bases). V gave up 1 base and J gave up 3 bases, with 22 bases separating them. Germline CDR1 reads MDHEN; CDR2 reads SYDVKM. The length of the CDR3 is 18 residues. CDR3 bases: TGTGCCAGCAGTTTATCTGCACTCCAGACTAGGTCGCGCTACGAGCAGTACTTC. Amino acid sequence: CASSLSALQTRSRYEQYF.

The chain uses TRBV6-2 or TRBV6-3 and TRBJ1-1; D remains ambiguous. CDR3 length equals 14 residues. The germline V gene encodes CDR1 MNHEY and CDR2 SVGEGT. V lost 8 bases and J lost 4, with 17 bases in between. The CDR3 nucleotides are TGTGCCAGCCGCCTCGGGAACCCTCCCACTGAAGCTTTCTTT. This encodes CASRLGNPPTEAFF.